The present entry profiles one TCR beta chain with its context. This table comes from immunoSEQ multiplex PCR, and its TCRdb copy is limited to in-frame clones, with some not included. The sample yields about 100,000 clones, approximately 87% seen once. The sample comes from a study of blood T cell repertoires in COVID-19. This CDR3 has 15 residues. Looked up from germline, CDR1 is SGHTA and CDR2 is FQGNSA. Trimming left V 5 bases short and J 1 base short, with 14 bases between. Sequences were obtained from peripheral blood. J is TRBJ1-1 and V is TRBV7-2; tentative D call: TRBD1 (6 bases). This receptor was obtained from a human donor in a cohort sampled during active COVID-19. The CDR3 is CASSTRGYWNTEAFF. CDR3 in DNA: TGTGCCAGCAGCACCAGGGGTTATTGGAACACTGAAGCTTTCTTT.